Given below is one TCR beta chain in context. This sample was included in a study of blood T cell repertoires in COVID-19. CDR1 is SGHDT, CDR2 YYEEEE, per germline. V was clipped by 0 bases and J by 6 bases; unmatched bases: 4. The length of the CDR3 is 14 residues. Measured with immunoSEQ multiplex PCR; TCRdb has only the in-frame clones, and not every one. In the table there are fewer than 30,000 clones, roughly 78% of which are singletons. The sample taken for sequencing was peripheral blood. The clonotype was recovered from a boy younger than 10 with active or convalescent COVID-19. The chain joins TRBV5-6 to TRBJ1-2, with TRBD1 matching 8 bases. The DNA of the CDR3 is TGTGCCAGCAGCTTGGGGACAGGGATAGATGGCTACACCTTC. It codes for CASSLGTGIDGYTF.